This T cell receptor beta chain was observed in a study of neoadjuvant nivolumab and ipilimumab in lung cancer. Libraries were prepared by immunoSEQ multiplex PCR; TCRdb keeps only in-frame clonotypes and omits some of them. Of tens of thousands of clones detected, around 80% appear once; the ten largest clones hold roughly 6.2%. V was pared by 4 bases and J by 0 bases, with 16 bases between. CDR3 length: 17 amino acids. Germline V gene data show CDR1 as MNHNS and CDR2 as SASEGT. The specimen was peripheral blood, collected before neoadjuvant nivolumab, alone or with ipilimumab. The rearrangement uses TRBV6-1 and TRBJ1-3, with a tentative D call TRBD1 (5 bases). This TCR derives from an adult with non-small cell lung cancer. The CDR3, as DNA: TGTGCCAGCAGTGCCCGGGGACCAACCAACTCTGGAAACACCATATATTTT. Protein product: CASSARGPTNSGNTIYF.